These 9 T cell receptor beta chains were sequenced from one sample in a study of T-cell reconstitution after alpha-beta-depleted transplantation in children. The TCRbeta library was prepared with unique molecular identifiers. TCRdb re-derived calls from the PCR reads in MiXCR, one entry per CDR3 protein. The table lists 150,000 to 200,000 distinct CDR3 sequences, roughly 6.3% of them singletons. Sequenced material: PBMCs, taken before TCRalphabeta/CD19-depleted stem cell transplant. These receptors all stem from a girl less than two years old with combined immunodeficiency, due to receive a stem cell transplant.

This clonotype was picked up many times. The rearrangement links TRBV21-1 to TRBJ2-5. TRBV21-1 is shown as a pseudogene. The length of the CDR3 is 15 residues. The CDR3 coding sequence is TGTGCCAGCAGCAAAATCAGACCCTACCAAGAGACCCAGTACTTC. Translation: CASSKIRPYQETQYF.

A remark on this clonotype: Just one base apart from a much larger clone, this may be a read error. This sequence joins TRBV20-1 and TRBJ2-1; TRBD2 agrees at 11 bases. From germline, CDR1 is DFQATT and CDR2 SNEGSKA (reference sequence). With 0 bases clipped from V and 0 bases from J, the junction kept 1 base outside the gene matches. The CDR3 sequence is 16 residues long. Here the CDR3 reads CSARDTSGSSYNEQFF. CDR3 sequence (DNA): TGCAGTGCTAGAGATACTAGCGGGAGCTCCTACAATGAGCAGTTCTTC.

In this sample, this clonotype turned up many times. This chain links TRBV7-6 with TRBJ2-7, with 9 bases identical to TRBD1. V dropped 5 bases and J dropped 3; count of bases not matched to a gene: 8. This CDR3 spans 15 amino acids. The germline V gene encodes CDR1 SGHVS and CDR2 FNYEAQ. In DNA, the CDR3 is TGTGCCAGCAGCCCGGGGGACAGGGACTACTACGAGCAGTACTTC. It specifies CASSPGDRDYYEQYF.

In this sample, this clonotype turned up many times. The chain employs TRBV20-1 and TRBJ2-1, with D possibly matching TRBD1 (6 bases). V was pared by 0 bases and J by 7 bases, with 13 bases between. Germline loops: CDR1 DFQATT, CDR2 SNEGSKA (reference sequence). This CDR3 is built from 14 residues. Written as DNA, the CDR3 is TGCAGTGCTAGAGATCCCAGGGGTTGGAATGAGCAGTTCTTC. It specifies CSARDPRGWNEQFF.

This clonotype was observed at least ten times. A much bigger clone sits one base away, suggesting this may be a read error. V gene TRBV3-1 combines with J gene TRBJ2-4; TRBD1 matches 7 bases. CDR3 length: 18 residues. Per the germline V gene, CDR1 is LGHDT and CDR2 is YNNKEL (reference sequence). The CDR3 nucleotides read TGTGCCATCAGCCAGGACAGGCCCAACCTTTTAGCCAAAAACATTCAGTACTTC. This gives the protein CAISQDRPNLLAKNIQYF.

This clonotype was recorded at least ten times. The chain has TRBV2 and TRBJ2-7; perhaps D is TRBD1 or TRBD2 (6 bases each). Germline V gives CDR1 SNHLY, CDR2 FYNNEI. The germline V and J ends were trimmed by 6 bases and 5 bases, with 17 bases remaining between them. The CDR3 is 14 residues long. This CDR3 is CASSGGRGKNEQYF. The CDR3 DNA sequence: TGTGCCAGCAGCGGGGGCAGGGGAAAAAACGAGCAGTACTTC.

This clonotype was observed at least ten times. V usage is TRBV28 and J usage is TRBJ2-3, with D perhaps TRBD2 (6 bases). This CDR3 spans 13 amino acids. The germline V gene has CDR1 MDHEN and CDR2 SYDVKM. The CDR3 loop reads CCSGPPNTDTQYF. CDR3 DNA: TGTTGTAGCGGTCCACCTAACACAGATACGCAGTATTTT.

The rearrangement uses TRBV5-5 and TRBJ2-6; 7 bases align to TRBD1. Germline CDR1 SGHKS, CDR2 YYEKEE (reference sequence). V gave up 4 bases and J gave up 2 bases; unmatched junction bases: 3. The CDR3 consists of 15 residues. CDR3: CASSPQGAGANVLTF. The CDR3 coding sequence is TGTGCCAGCAGCCCCCAGGGGGCTGGGGCCAACGTCCTGACTTTC.

This clonotype was seen at least ten times. The chain has TRBV6-2 or TRBV6-3 and TRBJ2-1, with 8 nucleotides matching TRBD2. There are 15 residues in the CDR3. After removal of 2 bases from V and 3 bases from J, the junction contained 3 bases not matched to a gene. The V gene's germline CDR1 is MNHEY and CDR2 SVGEGT. CDR3 loop: CASSYKGLGYNEQFF. The CDR3 DNA reads TGTGCCAGCAGTTACAAGGGACTAGGCTACAATGAGCAGTTCTTC.